This T cell receptor (beta chain) was sequenced during a study of T-cell reconstitution after alpha-beta-depleted transplantation in children. Whole-study results and caveats: About two months after transplant, alpha-beta T cells reportedly came from several hundred expanded graft clones. Hyperexpanded clones declined; after one year, newly produced T cells mostly supplied diversity.

The CDR3 consists of 12 residues. Between the trimmed V and J ends, which lost 0 bases and 10 bases, there was a span of 10 bases. Germline CDR1 reads LNHNV; CDR2 reads YYDKDF (reference sequence). With regard to this clonotype: Its antigen is as yet unknown.

A library of TCRbeta sequences, prepared with unique molecular identifiers, was generated. A single record per CDR3 protein comes from TCRdb applying MiXCR to the PCR reads. The sample lists 500,000 to 650,000 distinct CDR3 sequences; more than 9.5% were seen once. The sample in question was PBMCs, mostly from graft donor cells, obtained 180 days after TCRalphabeta/CD19-depleted stem cell transplant. This TCR was sampled from a female patient aged 2 to 10 who had a stem cell transplant for aplastic anemia, so the T cells may come from the graft donor. The chain has TRBV15 and TRBJ2-7; possibly TRBD1 or TRBD2 for D (6 bases each). The CDR3 bases are TGTGCCACCAGCAGAGAAGGGGGGCCTCAGTACTTC. Encoded protein: CATSREGGPQYF.